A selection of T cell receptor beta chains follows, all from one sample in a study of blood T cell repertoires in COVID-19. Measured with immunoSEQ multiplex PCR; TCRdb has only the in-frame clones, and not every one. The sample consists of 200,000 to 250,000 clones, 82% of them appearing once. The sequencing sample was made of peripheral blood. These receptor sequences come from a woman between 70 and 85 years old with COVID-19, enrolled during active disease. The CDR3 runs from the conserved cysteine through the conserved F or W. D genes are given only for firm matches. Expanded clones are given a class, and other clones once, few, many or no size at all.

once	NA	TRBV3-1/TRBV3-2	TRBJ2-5	TGTGCCAGCAGCCGAGGCCCGGACCGGAGGAGCCAAGAGACCCAGTACTTC	CASSRGPDRRSQETQYF
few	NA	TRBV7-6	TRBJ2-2	TGTGCCAGCAGCTTTCACAGCCGATCGAACACCGGGGAGCTGTTTTTT	CASSFHSRSNTGELFF
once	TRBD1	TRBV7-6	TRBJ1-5	TGTGCCAGCAGCATCCAGGGGGCACAGCCCCAGCATTTT	CASSIQGAQPQHF
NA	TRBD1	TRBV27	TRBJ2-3	TGTGCCAGCAGCCGTTTAAGGACAGGGGGCGCAGATACGCAGTATTTT	CASSRLRTGGADTQYF
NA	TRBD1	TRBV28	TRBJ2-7	TGTGCCAGCCATAAGCGGACAGGCAAGAAATCGCAGTACTTC	CASHKRTGKKSQYF
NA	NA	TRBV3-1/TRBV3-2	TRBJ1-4	TGTGCCAGCAGCCTGAGAGGGGAGGGTGGCGAAAAACTGTTTTTT	CASSLRGEGGEKLFF
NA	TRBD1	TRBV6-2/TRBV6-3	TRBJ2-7	TGTGCCAGCAGTGGCGGACAGGGGGCGAACATTTACGAGCAGTACTTC	CASSGGQGANIYEQYF
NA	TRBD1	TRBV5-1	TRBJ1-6	TGCGCCAGCCGAGTCGGGACAGCCGAGAATTCACCCCTCCACTTT	CASRVGTAENSPLHF
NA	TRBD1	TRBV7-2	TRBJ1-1	TGTGCCAGCAGCTCCGGCGGACAGGGGAACACTGAAGCTTTCTTT	CASSSGGQGNTEAFF
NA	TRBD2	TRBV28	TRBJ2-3	TGTGCCAGCAGTACTAGCGGGAAGCGAGGCACAGATACGCAGTATTTT	CASSTSGKRGTDTQYF
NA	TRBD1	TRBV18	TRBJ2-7	TGTGCCAGCTCTAGAGCCGGGACAGGGCGTTACGAGCAGTACTTC	CASSRAGTGRYEQYF
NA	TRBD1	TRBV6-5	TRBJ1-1	TGTGCCAGCAATGCTCGGCAGGGGGTTCTCGATGAAGCTTTCTTT	CASNARQGVLDEAFF
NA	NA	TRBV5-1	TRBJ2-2	TGCGCCAGCAGCTTGGAAGGACTTCGCACCGGGGAGCTGTTTTTT	CASSLEGLRTGELFF
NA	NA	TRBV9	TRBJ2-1	TGTGCCAGCAGCGTAGACCCTCGCCGAGGGAATGAGCAGTTCTTC	CASSVDPRRGNEQFF
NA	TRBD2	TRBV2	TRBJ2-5	TGTGCCAGCGGGGGGGAACGGCAAGAGACCCAGTACTTC	CASGGERQETQYF
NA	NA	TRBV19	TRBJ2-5	TGTGCCAGTAGCAATACAGGGACCAGAGAGACCCAGTACTTC	CASSNTGTRETQYF
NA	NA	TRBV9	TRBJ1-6	TGTGCCAGCAGCGTAGGACTCAGGGATAATTCACCCCTCCACTTT	CASSVGLRDNSPLHF
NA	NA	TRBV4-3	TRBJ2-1	TGCGCCAGCAGCCAGCCTCTAGGCCCGGGGAAGGATGAGCAGTTCTTC	CASSQPLGPGKDEQFF
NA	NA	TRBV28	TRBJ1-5	TGTGCCAGCATGCTTGGGAGGAATCGGAATCAGCCCCAGCATTTT	CASMLGRNRNQPQHF
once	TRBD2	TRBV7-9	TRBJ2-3	TGTGCCAGCAGCTTCCTAGCGGGAGGGGGTACGCAGTATTTT	CASSFLAGGGTQYF
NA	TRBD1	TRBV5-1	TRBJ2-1	TGCGCCAGCAGCTTGAGGCAGGGGGACAATGAGCAGTTCTTC	CASSLRQGDNEQFF
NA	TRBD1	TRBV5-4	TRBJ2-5	TGTGCCAGCAGCCCAACTTCAGGACAGGGGCAAGAGACCCAGTACTTC	CASSPTSGQGQETQYF
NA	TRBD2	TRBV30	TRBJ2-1	TGTGCCTGGAGTGTGCTAGCGGGAGAGAATGAGCAGTTCTTC	CAWSVLAGENEQFF
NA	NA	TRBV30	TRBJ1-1	TGTGCCTGGAGTAAGTTGGAGAAAGCTTTCTTT	CAWSKLEKAFF
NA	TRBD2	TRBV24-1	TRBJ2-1	TGTGCCACCAGTGATTTTTCGATAGCGGGGACTGGACGCCGGGCGAACAATGAGCAGTTCTTC	CATSDFSIAGTGRRANNEQFF
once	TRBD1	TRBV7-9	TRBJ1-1	TGTGCCAGCAGCTTACTTCCAGGGCAGGGGGCAGGGAACACTGAAGCTTTCTTT	CASSLLPGQGAGNTEAFF
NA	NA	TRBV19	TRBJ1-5	TGTGCCAGTAGTATAAATCCCTCTACTAGCAATCAGCCCCAGCATTTT	CASSINPSTSNQPQHF
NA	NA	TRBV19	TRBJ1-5	TGTGCCAGTAGTATCCACGACGGAGGTTCCTATCAGCCCCAGCATTTT	CASSIHDGGSYQPQHF
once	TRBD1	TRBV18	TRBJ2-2	TGTGCCAGCTCATTCGACAGGGTCGACACCGGGGAGCTGTTTTTT	CASSFDRVDTGELFF
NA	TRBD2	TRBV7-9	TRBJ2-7	TGTGCCAGCAGCTTAGTCCGGGGGGGAGCCTACGAGCAGTACTTC	CASSLVRGGAYEQYF
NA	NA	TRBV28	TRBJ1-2	NA	CASSTSSGYTF
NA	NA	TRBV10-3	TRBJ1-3	TGTGCCATCAGGGAGTCGGGCGGAAACACCATATATTTT	CAIRESGGNTIYF
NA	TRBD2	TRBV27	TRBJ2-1	TGTGCCAGCAGTTTCCGCGGGGGCTACAATGAGCAGTTCTTC	CASSFRGGYNEQFF
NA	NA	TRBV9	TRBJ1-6	TGTGCCAGCAGCGTAGGCCCTACACCGGGACTCCCTACACCCCTCCACTTT	CASSVGPTPGLPTPLHF
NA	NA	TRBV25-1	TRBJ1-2	TGTGCCAGCAGTGAAAGTAACAGCCGACATGGCTACACCTTC	CASSESNSRHGYTF
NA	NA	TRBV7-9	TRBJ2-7	TGTGCCAGCAGCTTAGTTGAGACATACTCCTACGAGCAGTACTTC	CASSLVETYSYEQYF
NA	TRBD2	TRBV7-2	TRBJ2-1	TGTGCCAGCAGCTTAGCGCCAGCGGGAGGGGGTGAGCAGTTCTTC	CASSLAPAGGGEQFF
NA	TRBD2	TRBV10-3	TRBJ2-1	TGTGCCATTTTAGCGGGCGACTCCTACAATGAGCAGTTCTTC	CAILAGDSYNEQFF
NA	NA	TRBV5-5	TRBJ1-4	TGTGCCAGCACCCTTCACAGGGCGGTCGAAGAAAAACTGTTTTTT	CASTLHRAVEEKLFF
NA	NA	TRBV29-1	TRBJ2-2	TGCAGCGTTGGGCAGAACACCGGGGAGCTGTTTTTT	CSVGQNTGELFF
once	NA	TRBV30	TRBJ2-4	TGTGCCTGGAGATCAGGGGCCAAAAACATTCAGTACTTC	CAWRSGAKNIQYF
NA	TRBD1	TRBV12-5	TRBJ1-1	TGTGCTAGTGGTTGGGGGACAGGACAAGCTTTCTTT	CASGWGTGQAFF
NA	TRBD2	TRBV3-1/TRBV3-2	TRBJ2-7	TGTGCCAGCAGTAGCGGGAGTTTGGGCGACGAGCAGTACTTC	CASSSGSLGDEQYF
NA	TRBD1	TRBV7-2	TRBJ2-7	TGTGCCAGCAGCCTAAGGGGGCCGGGGAGCTCCTACGAGCAGTACTTC	CASSLRGPGSSYEQYF
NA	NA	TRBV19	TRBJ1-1	TGTGCCAGTAGTATAGGGGGCCTAACCAGCACTGAAGCTTTCTTT	CASSIGGLTSTEAFF
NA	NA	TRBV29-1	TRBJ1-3	TGCAGCGTTTTGCAGGCCTCTGGAAACACCATATATTTT	CSVLQASGNTIYF
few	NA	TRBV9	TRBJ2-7	TGTGCCAGCAGCGTAGGTAAAAATGCTCCTACCTACGAGCAGTACTTC	CASSVGKNAPTYEQYF
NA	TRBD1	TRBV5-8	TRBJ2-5	TGTGCCAGCAGCTTGGGGACAGGGGCCGATGAGACCCAGTACTTC	CASSLGTGADETQYF